These 3 T cell receptor beta chains came from one sample sequenced in a study of T cell changes during pregnancy in multiple sclerosis. Data came from immunoSEQ multiplex PCR; TCRdb stores just in-frame clones and leaves some out. The profile covers 55,000 to 80,000 clones, with around 94% appearing a single time and about 0.6% taken by the ten largest. The starting material was peripheral blood, obtained in the third trimester of pregnancy. The receptors were gathered from a female donor with multiple sclerosis, enrolled in a pregnancy study.

Points on this clone: A read error may account for a junction end that differs from germline. The gene calls are TRBV5-4 and TRBJ2-7; D might be TRBD2 (6 bases). This CDR3 is built from 13 residues. Germline V gene sequence: CDR1 SGHNT, CDR2 YYREEE (reference sequence). The CDR3 region has the DNA TGTGCCAGCCGCTTACAACTAGCCGACGAGCAGTACTTC. Amino acid sequence: CASRLQLADEQYF.

The V and J genes are TRBV19 and TRBJ1-4, with D maybe TRBD1 (6 bases). The CDR3 covers 17 residues. The V gene's germline CDR1 is LNHDA and CDR2 SQIVND (reference sequence). The V and J ends lost 4 bases and 5 bases respectively, with 20 bases between them. This CDR3 reads CASSRARWGQGNEKLFF. As DNA, the CDR3 is TGTGCCAGTAGTAGAGCCCGATGGGGGCAGGGGAATGAAAAACTGTTTTTT.

The chain carries TRBV19 and TRBJ1-2, with D possibly matching TRBD1 (5 bases). This CDR3 is 13 amino acids long. Trimming removed 5 bases from V and 4 bases from J, with 11 bases in between. Germline assignment: CDR1 LNHDA and CDR2 SQIVND (reference sequence). CDR3 DNA sequence: TGTGCCAGTAGTGTTGGCAGGGTCTATGGCTACACCTTC. Translation: CASSVGRVYGYTF.